Below, 27 T cell receptor beta chains from the same sample are listed, as sequenced in a study of cytomegalovirus exposure and HLA in healthy donors. PCR employed 60 Vbeta and 13 Jbeta primers. Data came from immunoSEQ multiplex PCR; TCRdb stores just in-frame clones and leaves some out. This listing includes around 46,000 clones. The sequencing input was PBMCs. These receptor sequences come from a woman between 40 and 55 years old in good health and CMV-seronegative.

The chain combines TRBV5-1 with TRBJ2-7; 7 bases are shared with TRBD1. Germline CDR1 SGHRS, CDR2 YFSETQ. This CDR3 is built from 14 residues. Trimming cost V 0 bases and J 4 bases; bases outside gene matches: 4. DNA for the CDR3: TGCGCCAGCAGCTTGGGGGGACAGTTTTACGAGCAGTACTTC. Residues: CASSLGGQFYEQYF.

V is TRBV7-9 and J is TRBJ2-5; 8 bases align to TRBD1. Germline loops: CDR1 SEHNR, CDR2 FQNEAQ (reference sequence). The CDR3 consists of 13 residues. J was trimmed by 4 bases and V by 7 bases; bases with no gene match: 5. The CDR3 DNA reads as TGTGCCAGCATACCCACAGGGGGAGAGACCCAGTACTTC. Translating gives CASIPTGGETQYF.

CDR3 protein: CASAGDTDTQYF. CDR3 sequence (DNA): TGTGCCAGCGCAGGGGACACAGATACGCAGTATTTT. The genes are TRBV2 and TRBJ2-3; weak D call: TRBD1 (6 bases). The CDR3 has 12 amino acids. The V end lost 8 bases, the J end lost 2 bases, and 8 bases lay between the germline ends. Germline lookup yields CDR1 SNHLY and CDR2 FYNNEI.

J is TRBJ2-4 and V is TRBV2; tentative D call: TRBD1 (6 bases). V was clipped by 6 bases and J by 3 bases, with 15 bases between them. The V gene's germline CDR1 is SNHLY and CDR2 FYNNEI. The CDR3 loop spans 15 amino acids. CDR3 bases: TGTGCCAGCAGCACAGGGAATCGAGGCAAAAACATTCAGTACTTC. Its protein product is CASSTGNRGKNIQYF.

The chain carries TRBV9 and TRBJ1-3; D unclear. The V and J ends lost 1 base and 0 bases respectively, with 11 bases between them. The V gene's germline CDR1 is SGDLS and CDR2 YYNGEE. This CDR3 has 16 amino acids. CDR3 DNA: TGTGCCAGCAGCGTATACGGAGGGAGCTCTGGAAACACCATATATTTT. Translation gives CASSVYGGSSGNTIYF.

V usage is TRBV7-9 and J usage is TRBJ2-7, with no clear D. V shed 2 bases and J shed 1 base, with 6 bases lying between them. This CDR3 has 13 amino acids. Germline V gene data show CDR1 as SEHNR and CDR2 as FQNEAQ (reference sequence). CDR3 in DNA: TGTGCCAGCAGCTTACCAGTATCCTACGAGCAGTACTTC. This gives the protein CASSLPVSYEQYF.

The V gene is TRBV25-1, the J gene TRBJ2-3; a possible D gene is TRBD1 (6 bases). Per the germline V gene, CDR1 is MGHDK and CDR2 is SYGVNS. This CDR3 contains 14 residues. Trimming removed 3 bases at V and 5 bases at J, with 12 bases between. The CDR3 bases are TGTGCCAGCAGTGACAACAGGGTAGTAGATACGCAGTATTTT. Protein sequence: CASSDNRVVDTQYF.

V and J are TRBV7-2 and TRBJ2-2, with 7 positions matching TRBD2. Germline lookup yields CDR1 SGHTA and CDR2 FQGNSA. The J segment lost 2 bases and the V segment lost 5 bases, leaving 8 bases of the junction unmatched. The CDR3 extends over 16 amino acids. This chain's CDR3 is CASSPTWDYNTGELFF. The CDR3 bases are TGTGCCAGCAGCCCAACCTGGGACTACAACACCGGGGAGCTGTTTTTT.

V gene TRBV5-1 combines with J gene TRBJ1-1, with 9 bases that match TRBD1. From germline, CDR1 is SGHRS and CDR2 YFSETQ. The CDR3 sequence is 15 residues long. Germline trimming cut 1 base from V and 1 base from J; bases unmatched to any gene: 2. The CDR3 region is CASSLTGGSNTEAFF. Here the CDR3 DNA reads TGCGCCAGCAGCTTGACAGGGGGCTCGAACACTGAAGCTTTCTTT.

The chain employs TRBV13 and TRBJ1-1, with D perhaps TRBD1 (5 bases). CDR1 and CDR2 (germline): PRHDT, FYEKMQ (reference sequence). V was shortened by 5 bases and J by 5 bases, with 15 bases between the two germline ends. The CDR3 runs to 14 residues. CDR3 nucleotides: TGTGCCAGCAGCCCCCGAGGGGAGGCTACTGAAGCTTTCTTT. Translation gives CASSPRGEATEAFF.

The chain has TRBV6-6 and TRBJ2-1; D remains ambiguous. Germline V gene data show CDR1 as MNHNY and CDR2 as SVGAGI (reference sequence). V lost 5 bases and J lost 10, with 15 bases in between. The CDR3 covers 13 residues. In nucleotides, the CDR3 is TGTGCCAGCAGTAAGAATCTCGCCGGGGAGCAGTTCTTC. It specifies CASSKNLAGEQFF.

The rearrangement links TRBV9 to TRBJ2-7; 9 bases are a match to TRBD1. The CDR3 length is 15 residues. Per germline, CDR1 SGDLS and CDR2 YYNGEE. J lost 4 bases, V lost 4 bases, and 9 bases had no gene match. In nucleotides, the CDR3 is TGTGCCAGCAGCCCCGGTGGACAGGGGCCTTACGAGCAGTACTTC. Its protein is CASSPGGQGPYEQYF. The full variable domain, its missing parts supplied by reference TRBV9 and TRBJ2-7, is DSGVTQTPKHLITATGQRVTLRCSPRSGDLSVYWYQQSLDQGLQFLIQYYNGEERAKGNILERFSAQQFPDLHSELNLSSLELGDSALYFCASSPGGQGPYEQYFGPGTRLTVT.

The chain couples TRBV7-8 to TRBJ1-3; D remains ambiguous. Trimming cost V 0 bases and J 7 bases, with 19 bases left between them. CDR3 size: 17 residues. Germline CDR1 and CDR2: SGHVS and FQNEAQ. The CDR3 region has the DNA TGTGCCAGCAGCTTAGCGGGCGTGGATACTCTCGGCAACACCATATATTTT. It yields the protein CASSLAGVDTLGNTIYF.

This chain links TRBV7-3 with TRBJ2-7, with 9 nucleotides matching TRBD1. The CDR3 contains 14 residues. From germline, CDR1 is SGHTA and CDR2 FQGTGA. V lost 5 bases to trimming and J lost 3 bases; unmatched junction nucleotides: 5. The CDR3 reads CASSPGQGDYEQYF. CDR3 bases: TGTGCCAGCAGCCCGGGACAGGGAGACTACGAGCAGTACTTC.

The rearrangement links TRBV28 to TRBJ2-7; D may be TRBD2 (6 bases). This CDR3 has 14 residues. From germline, CDR1 is MDHEN and CDR2 SYDVKM. Trimming removed 2 bases from V and 3 bases from J, with 11 bases in between. The CDR3 DNA reads TGTGCCAGCAGTTTAGGGGACTCCGTCTACGAGCAGTACTTC. This gives the protein CASSLGDSVYEQYF.

In DNA form, the CDR3 reads TGTGCCAGCACCCCGCGGACAGATGCAGTTGGAGAGACCCAGTACTTC. As protein: CASTPRTDAVGETQYF. This chain links TRBV28 with TRBJ2-5; D may be TRBD1 (6 bases). CDR1 is MDHEN and CDR2 is SYDVKM in the germline V gene. The V gene lost 7 bases and the J gene lost 4 bases, with 22 bases spanning the gap. CDR3 length: 16 residues.

The V gene is TRBV5-1, the J gene TRBJ1-5; 7 nucleotides agree with TRBD1. This CDR3 has 15 residues. The J segment lost 5 bases and the V segment lost 3 bases, leaving 8 bases of the junction unmatched. CDR1 is SGHRS, CDR2 YFSETQ, per germline. CDR3 amino acids: CASSSTGDFDQPQHF. As DNA, the CDR3 is TGCGCCAGCAGCTCCACAGGGGACTTCGATCAGCCCCAGCATTTT. Looking up the rest from reference TRBV5-1 and TRBJ1-5 gives the full variable domain: KAGVTQTPRYLIKTRGQQVTLSCSPISGHRSVSWYQQTPGQGLQFLFEYFSETQRNKGNFPGRFSGRQFSNSRSEMNVSTLELGDSALYLCASSSTGDFDQPQHFGDGTRLSIL.

This chain links TRBV5-5 with TRBJ1-5; tentative D call: TRBD1 (5 bases). This CDR3 spans 14 amino acids. Germline loops: CDR1 SGHKS, CDR2 YYEKEE (reference sequence). Trimming left V 5 bases short and J 5 bases short, with 14 bases between. The CDR3 spells CASRPGLNDQPQHF. The CDR3 DNA sequence: TGTGCCAGCAGACCGGGACTTAACGATCAGCCCCAGCATTTT.

The V gene is TRBV30, the J gene TRBJ2-7; TRBD2 aligns across 7 bases. Trimming at V came to 1 base and at J to 5 bases, leaving 14 bases not matched to a gene. Per germline, CDR1 GTSNPN and CDR2 SVGIG (reference sequence). This CDR3 has 16 amino acids. This CDR3 reads CAWSAGLGSYGHEQYF. CDR3 in DNA: TGTGCCTGGAGTGCTGGACTAGGGTCCTACGGCCACGAGCAGTACTTC.

J is TRBJ2-7 and V is TRBV7-9; 10 nucleotides match TRBD2. Per germline, CDR1 SEHNR and CDR2 FQNEAQ (reference sequence). Trimming at V came to 3 bases and at J to 9 bases, leaving 8 bases not matched to a gene. This CDR3 has 14 residues. The chain's CDR3 is CASSFNLAGDVQYF. For the CDR3, the DNA is TGTGCCAGCAGCTTTAACCTAGCGGGAGATGTGCAGTACTTC.

The V gene is TRBV4-1, the J gene TRBJ2-2, with 8 bases that match TRBD2. From germline, CDR1 is MGHRA and CDR2 YSYEKL. V gave up 4 bases and J gave up 2 bases; unmatched junction bases: 9. This CDR3 is built from 17 residues. The CDR3 spells CASSPFGSGKNTGELFF. DNA for the CDR3: TGCGCCAGCAGCCCCTTTGGTAGCGGGAAAAACACCGGGGAGCTGTTTTTT.

V is TRBV28 and J is TRBJ2-7, with D possibly TRBD2 on 5 matching bases. CDR1 is MDHEN, CDR2 SYDVKM, per germline. Trimming took off 8 bases at V and 1 base at J, with 12 bases between the two ends. The CDR3 has 13 amino acids. In DNA form, the CDR3 reads TGTGCCAGCTTAGCGCAGAATTCCTACGAGCAGTACTTC. The encoded protein is CASLAQNSYEQYF.

This chain joins TRBV18 and TRBJ1-3; a possible D gene is TRBD1 (6 bases). V was pared by 5 bases and J by 0 bases, with 14 bases between. The length of the CDR3 is 16 residues. Germline V gives CDR1 KGHSH, CDR2 LQKENI. The chain's CDR3 is CASSEPGQSSGNTIYF. CDR3 coding DNA: TGTGCCAGCTCAGAACCGGGACAAAGCTCTGGAAACACCATATATTTT.

The chain joins TRBV29-1 to TRBJ1-3; D may be TRBD1 (6 bases). There are 14 residues in the CDR3. Trimming cost V 6 bases and J 4 bases, with 16 bases left between them. The germline gives CDR1 SQVTM, CDR2 ANQGSEA. The CDR3 loop is CSVITGSGGNTIYF. Written as DNA, the CDR3 is TGCAGCGTCATCACAGGGTCTGGGGGAAACACCATATATTTT.

V and J are TRBV18 and TRBJ2-7; the D gene is possibly TRBD1 (6 bases). V lost 3 bases, J lost 2 bases, and 11 bases lay in between. In germline, CDR1 is KGHSH, CDR2 LQKENI. The CDR3 extends over 14 amino acids. The CDR3 reads CASSPTGTTYEQYF. For the CDR3, the DNA is TGTGCCAGCTCACCCACAGGGACCACCTACGAGCAGTACTTC.

J is TRBJ2-4 and V is TRBV27; D is unclear. The V end lost 3 bases, the J end lost 8 bases, and 8 bases lay between the germline ends. The germline V gene encodes CDR1 MNHEY and CDR2 SMNVEV (reference sequence). The CDR3 is made up of 12 amino acids. This chain's CDR3 is CASSLPGYIQYF. CDR3 nucleotides: TGTGCCAGCAGTTTGCCCGGGTACATTCAGTACTTC.

The V call is TRBV6-1, the J call TRBJ1-2, with D unclear. V was clipped by 4 bases and J by 0 bases, with 24 bases between them. The CDR3 loop spans 19 amino acids. Looked up from germline, CDR1 is MNHNS and CDR2 is SASEGT. The CDR3 bases are TGTGCCAGCAGTGCCGGAGTCTTTTCGCTCCCTAGAGCTAACTATGGCTACACCTTC. Protein: CASSAGVFSLPRANYGYTF.